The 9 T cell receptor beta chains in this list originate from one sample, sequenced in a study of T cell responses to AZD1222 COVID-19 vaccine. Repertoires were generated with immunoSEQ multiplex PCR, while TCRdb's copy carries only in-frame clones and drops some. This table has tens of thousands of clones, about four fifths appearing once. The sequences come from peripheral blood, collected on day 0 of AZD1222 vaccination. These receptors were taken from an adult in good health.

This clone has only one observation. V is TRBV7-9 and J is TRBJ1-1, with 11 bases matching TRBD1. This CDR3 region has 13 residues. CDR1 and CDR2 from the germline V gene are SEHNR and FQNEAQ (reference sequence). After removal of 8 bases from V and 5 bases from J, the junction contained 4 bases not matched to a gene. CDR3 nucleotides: TGTGCCAGCTCCCGGGACAGGGGGACTGAAGCTTTCTTT. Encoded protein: CASSRDRGTEAFF.

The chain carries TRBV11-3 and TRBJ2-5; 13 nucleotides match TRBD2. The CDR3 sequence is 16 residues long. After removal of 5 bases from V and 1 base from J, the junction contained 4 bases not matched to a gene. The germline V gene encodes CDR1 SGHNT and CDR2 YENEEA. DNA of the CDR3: TGTGCCAGCAGCACCCGGACTAGCGGGGGCCAAGAGACCCAGTACTTC. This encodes CASSTRTSGGQETQYF.

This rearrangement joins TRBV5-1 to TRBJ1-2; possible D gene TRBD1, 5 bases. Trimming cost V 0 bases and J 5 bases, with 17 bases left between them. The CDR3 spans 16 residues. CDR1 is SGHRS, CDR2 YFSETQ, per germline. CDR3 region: CASSLEVDNLHYGYTF. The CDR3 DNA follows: TGCGCCAGCAGCTTGGAAGTGGACAATCTCCATTATGGCTACACCTTC.

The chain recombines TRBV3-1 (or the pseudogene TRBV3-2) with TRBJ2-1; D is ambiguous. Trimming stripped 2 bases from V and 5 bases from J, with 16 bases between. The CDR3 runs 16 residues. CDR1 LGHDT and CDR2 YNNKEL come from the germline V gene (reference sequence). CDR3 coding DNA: TGTGCCAGCAGCCAAATAGCCCTAACACCAAACAATGAGCAGTTCTTC. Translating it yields CASSQIALTPNNEQFF.

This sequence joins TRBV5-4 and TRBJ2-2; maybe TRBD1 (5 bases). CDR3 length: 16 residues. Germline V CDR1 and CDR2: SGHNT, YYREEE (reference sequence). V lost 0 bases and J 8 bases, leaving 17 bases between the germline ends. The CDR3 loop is CASSLAGQGKVGELFF. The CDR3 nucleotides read TGTGCCAGCAGCTTGGCTGGTCAGGGAAAAGTTGGGGAGCTGTTTTTT.

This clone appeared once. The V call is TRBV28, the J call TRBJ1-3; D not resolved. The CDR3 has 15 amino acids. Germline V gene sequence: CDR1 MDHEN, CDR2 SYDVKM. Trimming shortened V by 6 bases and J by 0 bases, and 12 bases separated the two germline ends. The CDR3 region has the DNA TGTGCCAGCAGCTTTCCCGCAGGCTCTGGAAACACCATATATTTT. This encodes CASSFPAGSGNTIYF.

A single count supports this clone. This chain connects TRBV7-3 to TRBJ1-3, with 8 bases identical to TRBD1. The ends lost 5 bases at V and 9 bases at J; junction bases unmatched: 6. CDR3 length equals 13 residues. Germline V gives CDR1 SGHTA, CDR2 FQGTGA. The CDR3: CASSMDRVGTIYF. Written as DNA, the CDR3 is TGTGCCAGCAGCATGGACAGGGTCGGCACCATATATTTT.

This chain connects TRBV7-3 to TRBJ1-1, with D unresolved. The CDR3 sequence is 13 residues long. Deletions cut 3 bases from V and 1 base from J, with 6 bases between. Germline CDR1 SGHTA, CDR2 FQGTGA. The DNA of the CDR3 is TGTGCCAGCAGCTTTTATAGGAACACTGAAGCTTTCTTT. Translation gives CASSFYRNTEAFF.

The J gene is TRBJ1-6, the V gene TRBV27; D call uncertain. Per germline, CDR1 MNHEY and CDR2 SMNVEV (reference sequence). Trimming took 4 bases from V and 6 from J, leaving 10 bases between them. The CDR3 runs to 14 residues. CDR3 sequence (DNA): TGTGCCAGCAGTTATGGACGGATTAATTCACCCCTCCACTTT. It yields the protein CASSYGRINSPLHF.